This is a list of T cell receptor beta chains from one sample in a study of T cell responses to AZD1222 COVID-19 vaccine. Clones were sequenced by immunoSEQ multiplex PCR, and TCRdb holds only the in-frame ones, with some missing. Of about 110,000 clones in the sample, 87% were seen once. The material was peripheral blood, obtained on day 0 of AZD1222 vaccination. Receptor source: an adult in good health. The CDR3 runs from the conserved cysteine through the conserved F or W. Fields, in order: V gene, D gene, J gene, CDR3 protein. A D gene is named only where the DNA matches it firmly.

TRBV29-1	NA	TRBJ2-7	CSVQGGGAYEQYF
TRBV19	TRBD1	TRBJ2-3	CASSTLPGQGALWDTQYF
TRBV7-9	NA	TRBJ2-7	CASSTATRGRPYEQYF
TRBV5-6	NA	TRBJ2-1	CASSLNRNEQFF
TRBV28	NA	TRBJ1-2	CASSFREGNGYTF
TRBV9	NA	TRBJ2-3	CASSALGTSDTQYF
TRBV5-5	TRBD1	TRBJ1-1	CASSHPGGQGNTEAFF
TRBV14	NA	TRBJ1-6	CASSKSRGNYNSPLHF
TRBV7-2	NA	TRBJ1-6	CASSGLAGLKGNSPLHF
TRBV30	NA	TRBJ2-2	CAWKVGDTGELFF